This T cell receptor beta chain is from a study of blood T cell repertoires in COVID-19. The cohort comprised adults aged roughly 18 to 95 years residing in 20 to 30 US areas. Assignment of participants to cohorts was predicated upon participant-reported clinical history. Cohort 3 recovered donors had two negative PCRs, clearance, or symptom resolution. Sequenced by immunoSEQ multiplex PCR; TCRdb stores in-frame clones only, minus some. The table shows some 490,000 clones, with 88% occurring only once. The sample was PBMCs or T cells enriched from blood (not recorded which). The source is a woman in her sixties or seventies who had recovered from COVID-19.

The chain's CDR3 is CASSLQQGIEDTQYF. CDR3 coding DNA: TGTGCCAGCAGTTTACAACAGGGGATAGAGGATACGCAGTATTTT. This chain joins TRBV27 and TRBJ2-3; the match to TRBD1 covers 7 bases. This CDR3 has 15 residues. J gave up 6 bases and V 2 bases, and 8 bases lay outside the gene matches. In germline, CDR1 is MNHEY, CDR2 SMNVEV (reference sequence).